Presented here are 11 T cell receptor beta chains from one specimen sequenced in a study of blood T cell repertoires in COVID-19. Repertoires were generated with immunoSEQ multiplex PCR, while TCRdb's copy carries only in-frame clones and drops some. The data hold about 200,000 clones, with around three quarters observed a single time. Sequenced input: peripheral blood. Receptors originate from a woman in her seventies with acute or convalescent COVID-19.

The rearrangement joins TRBV5-6 to TRBJ2-1, with TRBD2 identical over 7 bases. The CDR3 consists of 18 residues. Germline V gene sequence: CDR1 SGHDT, CDR2 YYEEEE. The V and J ends lost 4 bases and 0 bases, in that order; junction bases with no gene match: 13. The CDR3 spells CASSPPASGGFSYNEQFF. The CDR3 nucleotides are TGTGCCAGCAGCCCACCGGCTAGCGGAGGGTTCTCCTACAATGAGCAGTTCTTC.

V usage is TRBV5-1 and J usage is TRBJ2-1, with 12 bases identical to TRBD2. Trimming at V came to 4 bases and at J to 6 bases, leaving 11 bases not matched to a gene. The CDR3 has 17 residues. Per the germline V gene, CDR1 is SGHRS and CDR2 is YFSETQ. The CDR3: CASSAGLAGYSANEQFF. DNA of the CDR3: TGCGCCAGCAGCGCCGGACTAGCGGGATACAGCGCCAATGAGCAGTTCTTC.

This clone showed up just once. This specimen includes other DNA sequences encoding the same CDR3. V is TRBV19 and J is TRBJ2-3, with 9 bases lining up with TRBD1. This CDR3 region has 14 residues. Germline CDR1 reads LNHDA; CDR2 reads SQIVND (reference sequence). V trimming: 5 bases; J trimming: 2 bases; junction bases outside the gene matches: 2. DNA for the CDR3: TGTGCCAGTAGTCGGGACAGGGACACAGATACGCAGTATTTT. Amino acid sequence: CASSRDRDTDTQYF.

The chain combines TRBV2 with TRBJ1-3; D is undetermined. Trimming shortened V by 8 bases and J by 0 bases, and 8 bases separated the two germline ends. The CDR3 contains 13 residues. Germline CDR1 SNHLY, CDR2 FYNNEI. The CDR3 spells CASVRDSGNTIYF. As DNA, the CDR3 is TGTGCCAGCGTCCGGGACTCTGGAAACACCATATATTTT. The whole variable domain, remainder taken from reference TRBV2 and TRBJ1-3, is EPEVTQTPSHQVTQMGQEVILRCVPISNHLYFYWYRQILGQKVEFLVSFYNNEISEKSEIFDDQFSVERPDGSNFTLKIRSTKLEDSAMYFCASVRDSGNTIYFGEGSWLTVV.

In this sample, this clone turned up once. The chain carries TRBV6-4 and TRBJ2-4; 14 bases line up with TRBD2. This CDR3 spans 18 amino acids. The trim removed 5 bases at V and 5 bases at J, leaving 11 bases unmatched. The germline V gene encodes CDR1 MRHNA and CDR2 SNTAGT. The CDR3 protein is CASSRLAGGPSPENIQYF. The CDR3, as DNA: TGTGCCAGCAGTAGACTAGCGGGAGGGCCCTCCCCGGAAAACATTCAGTACTTC.

The chain links TRBV6-5 to TRBJ2-3; D not resolved. The CDR3 totals 12 residues. Germline lookup yields CDR1 MNHEY and CDR2 SVGAGI. V was trimmed by 4 bases and J by 10 bases, leaving 12 bases between them. This CDR3 is CASSFNHGAQYF. In DNA form, the CDR3 reads TGTGCCAGCAGTTTTAACCACGGTGCGCAGTATTTT.

V usage is TRBV6-4 and J usage is TRBJ2-1; TRBD1 matches 8 bases. Per the germline V gene, CDR1 is MRHNA and CDR2 is SNTAGT. Trimming at V came to 3 bases and at J to 4 bases, leaving 2 bases not matched to a gene. This CDR3 spans 14 amino acids. This CDR3 reads CASSETGVYNEQFF. The CDR3 DNA follows: TGTGCCAGCAGTGAGACAGGGGTTTACAATGAGCAGTTCTTC.

V and J are TRBV19 and TRBJ2-3; TRBD2 matches 7 bases. Germline V gene data show CDR1 as LNHDA and CDR2 as SQIVND (reference sequence). V gave up 6 bases and J gave up 6 bases; unmatched junction bases: 9. CDR3 length: 14 residues. The CDR3 DNA is TGTGCCAGTAGGGTCCCCGGGACTACTGATACGCAGTATTTT. Its translation: CASRVPGTTDTQYF.

V gene TRBV3-1 (or the pseudogene TRBV3-2) combines with J gene TRBJ2-2, with D possibly being TRBD2 (6 bases). Germline V gene data show CDR1 as LGHDT and CDR2 as YNNKEL (reference sequence). V lost 4 bases and J lost 6, with 12 bases in between. The CDR3 has 14 amino acids. In nucleotides, the CDR3 is TGTGCCAGCAGCCCCGGCCCGGGGGCCGGGGAGCTGTTTTTT. It is translated as CASSPGPGAGELFF.

About this clone itself: Other DNA sequences from this sample encode an identical CDR3 as well. The chain joins TRBV5-1 to TRBJ2-2; the match to TRBD1 covers 8 bases. Germline values: CDR1 SGHRS, CDR2 YFSETQ. The CDR3 covers 14 residues. V lost 0 bases to trimming and J lost 7 bases; unmatched junction nucleotides: 2. CDR3 coding DNA: TGCGCCAGCAGCTTGGGACAGGGGAACGGGGAGCTGTTTTTT. This gives the protein CASSLGQGNGELFF.

This sequence joins TRBV10-3 and TRBJ1-5; D uncertain. V was cut by 3 bases and J by 4 bases, with 7 bases left in between. This CDR3 contains 13 residues. Germline CDR1 is ENHRY and CDR2 is SYGVKD. CDR3 region: CAISEGGNQPQHF. The DNA for the CDR3 is TGTGCCATCAGTGAAGGCGGTAATCAGCCCCAGCATTTT.